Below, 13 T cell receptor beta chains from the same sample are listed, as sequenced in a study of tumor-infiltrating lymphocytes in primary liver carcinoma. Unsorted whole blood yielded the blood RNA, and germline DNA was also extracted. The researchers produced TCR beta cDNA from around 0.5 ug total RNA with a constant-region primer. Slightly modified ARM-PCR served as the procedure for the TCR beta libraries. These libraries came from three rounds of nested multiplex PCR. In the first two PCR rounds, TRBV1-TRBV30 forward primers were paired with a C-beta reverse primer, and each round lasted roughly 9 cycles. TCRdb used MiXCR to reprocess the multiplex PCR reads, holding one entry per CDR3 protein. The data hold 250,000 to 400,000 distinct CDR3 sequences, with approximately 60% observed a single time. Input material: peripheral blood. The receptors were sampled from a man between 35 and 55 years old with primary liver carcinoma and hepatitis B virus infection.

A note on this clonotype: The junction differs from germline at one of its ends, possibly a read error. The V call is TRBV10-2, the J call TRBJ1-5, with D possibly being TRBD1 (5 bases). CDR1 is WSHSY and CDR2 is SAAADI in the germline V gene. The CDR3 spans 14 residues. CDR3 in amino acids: CASSEGGWGQPHHF. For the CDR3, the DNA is TGCGCCAGCAGTGAGGGGGGGTGGGGTCAGCCCCATCATTTT.

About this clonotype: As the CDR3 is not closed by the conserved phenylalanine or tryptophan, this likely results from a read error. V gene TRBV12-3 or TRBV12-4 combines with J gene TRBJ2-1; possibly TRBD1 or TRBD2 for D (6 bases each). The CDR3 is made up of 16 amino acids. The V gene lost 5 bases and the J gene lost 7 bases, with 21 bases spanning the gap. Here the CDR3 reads CASSPLGGGIYNEQFL. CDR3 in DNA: TGTGCCAGCAGTCCCCTGGGGGGCGGGATATATAATGAGCAGTTCCTC.

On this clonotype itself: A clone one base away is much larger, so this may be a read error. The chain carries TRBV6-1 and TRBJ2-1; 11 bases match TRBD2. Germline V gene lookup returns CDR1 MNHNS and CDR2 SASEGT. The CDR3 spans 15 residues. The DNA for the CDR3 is TGTGTCAGCAGTGCCCAACTAGCGGGAGTTAATGAGCAGTTCTTC. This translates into CVSSAQLAGVNEQFF.

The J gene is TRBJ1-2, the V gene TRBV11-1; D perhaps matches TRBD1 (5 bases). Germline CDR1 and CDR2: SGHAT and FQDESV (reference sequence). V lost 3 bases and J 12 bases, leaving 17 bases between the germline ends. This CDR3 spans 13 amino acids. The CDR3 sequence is CASSFSRVGDHTF. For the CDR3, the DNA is TGTGCCAGCAGCTTCTCCAGGGTTGGAGACCACACCTTC.

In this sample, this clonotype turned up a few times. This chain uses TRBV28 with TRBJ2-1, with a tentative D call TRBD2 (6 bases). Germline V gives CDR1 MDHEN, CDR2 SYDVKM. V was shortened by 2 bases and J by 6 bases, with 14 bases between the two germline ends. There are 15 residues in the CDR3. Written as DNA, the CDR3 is TGTGCCAGCAGTTTACCGGGAGAGGGCATCAATGAGCAGTTCTTC. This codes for CASSLPGEGINEQFF.

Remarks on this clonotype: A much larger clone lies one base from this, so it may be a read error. CDR3 sequence reads: CTSSQDVTGSSYNSPLHF. The CDR3, as DNA: TGCACCAGCAGCCAAGATGTGACAGGGAGCTCCTATAATTCACCCCTCCACTTT. The V call is TRBV4-3, the J call TRBJ1-6, with 7 bases that match TRBD1. In germline, CDR1 is LGHNA, CDR2 YSLEER. The CDR3 sequence is 18 residues long.

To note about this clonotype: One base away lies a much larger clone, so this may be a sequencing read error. The CDR3 sequence is CVSSPSINYGYTF. Here the CDR3 DNA reads TGTGTCAGCAGTCCCTCGATTAACTATGGCTACACCTTC. This chain links TRBV6-6 with TRBJ1-2; D remains ambiguous. Germline CDR1 reads MNHNY; CDR2 reads SVGAGI (reference sequence). There are 13 residues in the CDR3.

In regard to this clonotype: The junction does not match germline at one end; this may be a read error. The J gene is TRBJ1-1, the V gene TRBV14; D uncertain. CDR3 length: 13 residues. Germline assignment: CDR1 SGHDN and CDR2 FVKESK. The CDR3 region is CATSQDRNTEAFF. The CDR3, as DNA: TGTGCCACCAGCCAAGATAGGAACACTGAAGCTTTCTTT.

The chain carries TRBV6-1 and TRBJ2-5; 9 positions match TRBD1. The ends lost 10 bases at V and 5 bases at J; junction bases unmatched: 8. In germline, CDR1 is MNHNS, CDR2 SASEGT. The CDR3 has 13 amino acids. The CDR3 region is CAIGTGKGETQYF. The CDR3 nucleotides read TGTGCCATTGGGACAGGGAAGGGGGAGACCCAGTACTTC.

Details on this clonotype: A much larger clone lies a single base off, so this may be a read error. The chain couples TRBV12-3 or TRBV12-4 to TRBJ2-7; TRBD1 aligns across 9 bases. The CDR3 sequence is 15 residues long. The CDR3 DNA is TGTGCCTGCAGTCCCCCGGACAGGGGAACCTACGAGCAGTACTTC. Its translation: CACSPPDRGTYEQYF.

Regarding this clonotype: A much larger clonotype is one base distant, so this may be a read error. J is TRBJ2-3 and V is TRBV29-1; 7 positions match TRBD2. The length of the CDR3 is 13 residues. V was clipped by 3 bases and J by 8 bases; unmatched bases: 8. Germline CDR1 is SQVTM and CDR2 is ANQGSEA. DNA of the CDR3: TGCAGCGTTGATGGCGGGAGCTCAGTTACGCAGTATTTT. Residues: CSVDGGSSVTQYF.

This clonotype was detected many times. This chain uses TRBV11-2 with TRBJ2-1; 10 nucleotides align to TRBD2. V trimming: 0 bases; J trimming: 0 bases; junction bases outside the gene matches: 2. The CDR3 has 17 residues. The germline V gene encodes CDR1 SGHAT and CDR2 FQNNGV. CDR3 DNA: TGTGCCAGCAGCTTAGATCCTAGCGGGAGCTCCTACAATGAGCAGTTCTTC. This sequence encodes CASSLDPSGSSYNEQFF.

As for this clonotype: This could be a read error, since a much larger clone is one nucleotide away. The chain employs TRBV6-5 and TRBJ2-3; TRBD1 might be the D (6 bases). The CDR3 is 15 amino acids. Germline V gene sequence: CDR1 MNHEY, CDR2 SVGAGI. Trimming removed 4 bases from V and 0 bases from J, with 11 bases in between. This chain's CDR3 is CASSCQTGSTDTQYF. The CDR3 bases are TGTGCCAGCAGTTGCCAAACAGGGAGCACAGATACGCAGTATTTT.